A selection of T cell receptor beta chains follows, all from one sample in a study of blood T cell repertoires in COVID-19. TCRdb's table, derived via immunoSEQ multiplex PCR, lists solely in-frame clones and lacks some. The table records 210,000 or so clones, over 75% of them present only once. Sequencing was carried out using PBMCs or T cells enriched from blood (not recorded which). The receptor source for this set is a young man with acute COVID-19. Both conserved end residues are part of each CDR3. D genes are given only for firm matches. Only some rows state a clone size, as once, few, many or a class for expanded clones.

v_gene,abundance,j_gene,d_gene,CDR3aa,CDR3nt
TRBV19,NA,TRBJ1-1,TRBD1,CASSLGTGGTEAFF,TGTGCCAGTAGTCTGGGGACAGGGGGCACTGAAGCTTTCTTT
TRBV28,few,TRBJ1-1,NA,CASSLSTRTEAFF,TGTGCCAGCAGTTTAAGTACCAGGACTGAAGCTTTCTTT
TRBV20-1,NA,TRBJ2-7,NA,CSAEQGYEQYF,TGCAGTGCCGAGCAGGGCTACGAGCAGTACTTC
TRBV12-3/TRBV12-4,NA,TRBJ1-2,NA,CASSLYQKGGTF,TGTGCCAGCAGTTTATACCAGAAAGGGGGTACCTTC
TRBV9,once,TRBJ1-2,NA,CASQGETNYGYTF,TGTGCCAGCCAAGGAGAAACTAACTATGGCTACACCTTC
TRBV20-1,NA,TRBJ1-4,NA,CSAENEKLFF,TGCAGTGCCGAGAATGAAAAACTGTTTTTT
TRBV6-6,NA,TRBJ2-2,TRBD1,CASDPGQGYTGELFF,TGTGCCAGCGATCCGGGACAGGGGTACACCGGGGAGCTGTTTTTT
TRBV5-1,NA,TRBJ2-1,TRBD2,CASSLGLAVGEQFF,TGCGCCAGCAGCTTGGGACTAGCGGTAGGGGAGCAGTTCTTC
TRBV3-1/TRBV3-2,NA,TRBJ1-4,TRBD1,CASRPGTGREKLFF,TGTGCCAGCAGGCCCGGGACAGGGCGTGAAAAACTGTTTTTT
TRBV6-5,NA,TRBJ1-2,NA,CASSYGGFYGYTF,TGTGCCAGCAGTTACGGGGGGTTCTATGGCTACACCTTC
TRBV18,NA,TRBJ2-5,NA,CASSPSEKETQYF,TGTGCCAGCTCACCTAGTGAAAAAGAGACCCAGTACTTC
TRBV19,NA,TRBJ2-2,TRBD1,CASGTGGWSEELFF,TGTGCCAGCGGGACAGGGGGCTGGTCCGAGGAGCTGTTTTTT
TRBV7-3,NA,TRBJ2-5,NA,CASSFGREETQYF,TGTGCCAGCAGCTTCGGCAGGGAAGAGACCCAGTACTTC
TRBV2,NA,TRBJ1-4,NA,CASIPGGRSFNEKLFF,TGTGCCAGCATCCCCGGGGGTCGGAGTTTTAATGAAAAACTGTTTTTT
TRBV5-4,NA,TRBJ2-1,NA,CASIQPGKNEQFF,TGTGCCAGCATACAACCGGGGAAAAATGAGCAGTTCTTC
TRBV15,NA,TRBJ1-2,TRBD1,CATSRDPPQGANYGYTF,TGTGCCACCAGCAGAGATCCCCCCCAGGGGGCCAACTATGGCTACACCTTC
TRBV5-1,NA,TRBJ2-7,TRBD1,CASSPVPRGPEQYF,TGCGCCAGCAGCCCCGTGCCCAGGGGGCCCGAGCAGTACTTC
TRBV9,NA,TRBJ2-7,NA,CASSPGVLGEQYF,TGTGCCAGCAGCCCCGGGGTCTTGGGGGAGCAGTACTTC
TRBV18,NA,TRBJ2-5,NA,CASSPATETQYF,TGTGCCAGCTCACCCGCTACGGAGACCCAGTACTTC
TRBV6-6,few,TRBJ1-6,NA,CASSPHSYNSPLHF,TGTGCCAGCAGTCCCCATTCCTATAATTCACCCCTCCACTTT
TRBV11-2,NA,TRBJ1-2,TRBD1,CASSRDRKISGYTF,TGTGCCAGCAGCCGGGACAGGAAGATCTCTGGCTACACCTTC
TRBV18,NA,TRBJ1-1,NA,CASSPPFLPGRTEAFF,TGTGCCAGCTCACCACCTTTCCTACCAGGTCGCACTGAAGCTTTCTTT
TRBV27,NA,TRBJ1-1,NA,CASRTAPGGNTEAFF,TGTGCCAGCAGAACAGCACCGGGAGGAAACACTGAAGCTTTCTTT
TRBV11-2,NA,TRBJ2-7,TRBD1,CASSLSRTGGYEQYF,TGTGCCAGCAGCTTAAGCCGGACAGGGGGATACGAGCAGTACTTC
TRBV28,few,TRBJ1-4,NA,CASSFVSGSGEKLFF,TGTGCCAGCAGTTTTGTATCGGGGAGCGGTGAAAAACTGTTTTTT
TRBV5-4,NA,TRBJ2-1,NA,CASSLQLSGWGYNEQFF,TGTGCCAGCAGCTTGCAGTTATCAGGGTGGGGCTACAATGAGCAGTTCTTC
TRBV5-1,NA,TRBJ2-3,TRBD2,CASSMGLAGVADTQYF,TGCGCCAGCAGCATGGGACTAGCGGGGGTGGCAGATACGCAGTATTTT
TRBV6-5,NA,TRBJ2-2,NA,CASGRGRTGELFF,TGTGCCAGCGGGCGGGGAAGAACCGGGGAGCTGTTTTTT
TRBV2,NA,TRBJ1-1,NA,CASSSPRTAGDLNTEAFF,TGTGCCAGCAGTTCGCCCAGGACAGCCGGAGACTTGAACACTGAAGCTTTCTTT
TRBV3-1/TRBV3-2,NA,TRBJ2-5,TRBD2,CASSQDFTSGGKETQYF,TGTGCCAGCAGCCAAGATTTTACTAGCGGGGGTAAAGAGACCCAGTACTTC
TRBV7-9,NA,TRBJ1-1,NA,CASSLYKGGTEAFF,TGTGCCAGCAGCTTATATAAAGGGGGCACTGAAGCTTTCTTT
TRBV10-2,NA,TRBJ1-3,NA,CASSPGNTIYF,TGCGCCAGCAGTCCGGGGAACACCATATATTTT
TRBV27,NA,TRBJ2-5,TRBD2,CASSNGGAKETQYF,TGTGCCAGCAGTAACGGGGGGGCCAAAGAGACCCAGTACTTC
TRBV7-6,few,TRBJ1-4,NA,CASSRYGDATNEKLFF,TGTGCCAGCAGCCGTTACGGGGATGCAACTAATGAAAAACTGTTTTTT
TRBV7-9,NA,TRBJ1-1,NA,CASSFSAGIDTEAFF,TGTGCCAGCAGCTTTTCGGCAGGTATTGACACTGAAGCTTTCTTT
TRBV18,NA,TRBJ1-3,NA,CASSLDNSGSIYF,TGTGCCAGCTCACTCGACAACAGCGGGTCCATATATTTT
TRBV9,NA,TRBJ1-3,NA,CASSPPGLTGNTIYF,TGTGCCAGCAGCCCCCCAGGGTTAACAGGAAACACCATATATTTT
TRBV28,NA,TRBJ2-6,NA,CASSLRSGANVLTF,TGTGCCAGCAGTTTACGCTCTGGGGCCAACGTCCTGACTTTC
TRBV9,NA,TRBJ2-7,NA,CASSVGQSHEQYF,TGTGCCAGCAGCGTAGGACAGTCCCACGAGCAGTACTTC
TRBV19,NA,TRBJ1-2,NA,CASKSAGVGGYTF,TGTGCCAGTAAATCGGCAGGGGTGGGCGGCTACACCTTC
TRBV2,NA,TRBJ2-7,NA,CASRGGLAPSYEQYF,TGTGCCAGCAGGGGCGGGCTAGCGCCCTCCTACGAGCAGTACTTC
TRBV30,NA,TRBJ1-1,TRBD1,CAWSVGQGAIDTEAFF,TGTGCCTGGAGTGTCGGACAGGGGGCCATTGACACTGAAGCTTTCTTT
TRBV28,NA,TRBJ2-3,NA,CASGRRDPPDTQYF,TGTGCCAGCGGGAGGAGGGATCCCCCCGATACGCAGTATTTT
TRBV19,NA,TRBJ2-7,NA,CASSPRAGATYEQYF,TGTGCCAGTAGTCCCCGGGCGGGGGCGACCTACGAGCAGTACTTC
TRBV6-5,NA,TRBJ2-3,TRBD1,CASSYTGADTQYF,TGTGCCAGCAGTTACACAGGGGCAGATACGCAGTATTTT
TRBV6-5,few,TRBJ1-6,NA,CASSYRGNSPLHF,TGTGCCAGCAGTTATCGGGGTAATTCACCCCTCCACTTT